This entry concerns a single T cell receptor beta chain. Its specificity is not known. Only cases whose brain tissue showed the highest T cell transcript signatures were sequenced. At least one anti-epileptic drug was given before surgery. The assay was immunoSEQ multiplex PCR, and TCRdb's table has in-frame clones only and misses some. Among 95,000 to 120,000 clones listed, around 94% were seen once. These data originate in a study of brain T cells in children with intractable seizures. General study points: Only CDR3 sequence similarity suggested viral specificity, without known HCMV serostatus. Absence of clones before surgery may stem from lower sequencing depth.

The CDR3 runs to 15 residues. Germline CDR1 reads MNHNS; CDR2 reads SASEGT. Unmatched junction bases numbered 5, after V lost 2 bases and J lost 1 base. Specimen: peripheral blood, collected at surgery. This clonotype was obtained from a boy less than two years old with hemimegalencephaly and intractable seizures. J is TRBJ2-7 and V is TRBV6-1; TRBD1 matches 7 bases. This CDR3 reads CASSESSGGSYEQYF. The CDR3 nucleotides read TGTGCCAGCAGTGAATCCTCAGGGGGTTCCTACGAGCAGTACTTC.